This TCR beta chain comes out of a study of T-cell memory formation after mild COVID-19. Study details: Largely donor-specific sequence clusters came from a couple of donors. General study findings and limits: Detection of some responders pre-infection suggested pre-existing cross-reactive memory T cells participated. Shrinking CD4+ clones were chiefly CM and EM; CD8+ ones were chiefly EMRA.

Amplification by 5'RACE using constant-segment primers produced TCR alpha and TCR beta cDNA libraries that carried sample barcodes and UMIs. One entry per CDR3 protein results from TCRdb running MiXCR on the 5' RACE reads. Of roughly 400,000 distinct CDR3 sequences listed, approximately 16% were seen once; the top ten hold roughly 21%. This clonotype turned up a few times. What it binds is not known. Trimming shortened V by 2 bases and J by 13 bases, and 11 bases separated the two germline ends. The CDR3 covers 12 residues. The receptor's source is a man between 18 and 35 years old who had mild COVID-19 (a few samples of this study predate the infection). Cell type and time point are not known. The gene calls are TRBV12-3 or TRBV12-4 and TRBJ1-4; D uncertain. The sample comprised PBMCs or a T cell subset sorted from them (not recorded which). CDR3 region: CASSLLAGRLFF. DNA of the CDR3: TGTGCCAGCAGTTTACTCGCCGGACGACTGTTTTTT.